The 18 T cell receptor beta chains reported below all come from one sample, sequenced in a study of follicular helper T cells after annual influenza vaccination. Specified time point: 2015-2016 season, pre-vaccination. TCRdb's copy holds only in-frame clones and misses some; the assay was immunoSEQ multiplex PCR. This sample carries approximately 6,000 clones, 75% to 85% of them seen once, and the ten largest clones take about 0.95%. Sequenced material: CXCR5+ CD38- circulating T follicular helper cells from blood, taken on the day of influenza vaccination. Described subset: circulating Tfh, non-naive CD4+CXCR5+PD-1+ (ICOS+CD38+ or ICOS-CD38-). The receptors were sampled from an adult who received the influenza vaccine.

The V and J genes are TRBV5-1 and TRBJ2-7; D possibly corresponds to TRBD1 (5 bases). The length of the CDR3 is 17 residues. Per the germline V gene, CDR1 is SGHRS and CDR2 is YFSETQ. Trimming pared 0 bases from V and 0 bases from J, leaving 16 bases between. CDR3: CASSLEARVGGSYEQYF. The DNA of the CDR3 is TGCGCCAGCAGCTTGGAGGCCAGGGTTGGTGGCTCCTACGAGCAGTACTTC.

The chain couples TRBV10-3 to TRBJ2-6, with 7 bases identical to TRBD1. V lost 4 bases and J lost 2; bases outside the gene matches: 5. Germline V gives CDR1 ENHRY, CDR2 SYGVKD. CDR3 length equals 16 residues. The CDR3 sequence is CAISGTTGTGANVLTF. In nucleotides, the CDR3 is TGTGCCATCAGTGGTACGACAGGGACTGGGGCCAACGTCCTGACTTTC.

The genes are TRBV27 and TRBJ2-7; D not resolved. The CDR3 contains 14 residues. V was shortened by 0 bases and J by 9 bases, with 15 bases between the two germline ends. The V gene's germline CDR1 is MNHEY and CDR2 SMNVEV (reference sequence). The CDR3 region is CASSLSQTPTLQYF. CDR3 nucleotides: TGTGCCAGCAGTTTATCTCAGACCCCGACTTTGCAGTACTTC.

This chain connects TRBV6-4 to TRBJ2-2; D is undetermined. V lost 0 bases and J 1 base, leaving 12 bases between the germline ends. The CDR3 contains 17 residues. The germline CDR1 and CDR2 sequences are MRHNA and SNTAGT. Here the CDR3 DNA reads TGTGCCAGCAGTGACTCAATGGGCGCACAGAACACCGGGGAGCTGTTTTTT. Translating gives CASSDSMGAQNTGELFF.

The chain links TRBV28 to TRBJ2-3, with 7 bases matching TRBD2. This CDR3 is built from 14 residues. Losses at the gene ends were 5 bases for V and 2 bases for J; bases not matched to a gene: 4. CDR1 is MDHEN, CDR2 SYDVKM, per germline. CDR3 nucleotide sequence: TGTGCCAGCAGTACTAGCGCCACCACAGATACGCAGTATTTT. Its protein is CASSTSATTDTQYF.

This clone was seen only a few times. The DNA for the CDR3 is TGTGCCAGCAGCTTCCGGGGGGCCTACGAGCAGTACTTC. Protein: CASSFRGAYEQYF. The rearrangement uses TRBV5-4 and TRBJ2-7, with 7 bases matching TRBD2. The CDR3 spans 13 residues. J was trimmed by 2 bases and V by 2 bases; bases with no gene match: 1. From germline, CDR1 is SGHNT and CDR2 YYREEE (reference sequence).

The chain couples TRBV28 to TRBJ2-5; tentative D call: TRBD1 (6 bases). The V gene lost 6 bases and the J gene lost 4 bases, with 18 bases spanning the gap. CDR1 and CDR2 from the germline V gene are MDHEN and SYDVKM. This CDR3 contains 15 residues. The CDR3 sequence is CASSSSQGLVETQYF. CDR3 nucleotide sequence: TGTGCCAGCAGCTCCTCACAGGGTTTGGTAGAGACCCAGTACTTC.

For this clone: The germline gene is not matched at one end of the junction; a read error may be the cause. The chain links TRBV7-7 to TRBJ1-5; the D is unclear. The CDR3 spans 17 residues. Germline V gene sequence: CDR1 SSHAT, CDR2 FNYEAQ (reference sequence). CDR3 sequence (DNA): TGTGCTAGCAAGGGCATGGGCGGCAGCCCACTCAATCAGCCCCAGCATTTT. Translated, it gives CASKGMGGSPLNQPQHF. Supplemented by reference TRBV7-7 and TRBJ1-5, the full variable domain reads GAGVSQSPRYKVTKRGQDVTLRCDPISSHATLYWYQQALGQGPEFLTYFNYEAQPDKSGLPSDRFSAERPEGSISTLTIQRTEQRDSAMYRCASKGMGGSPLNQPQHFGDGTRLSIL.

This clone occurred a few times. V gene TRBV19 combines with J gene TRBJ1-2; D uncertain. With 7 bases removed from V and 6 bases from J, the gap between germline ends came to 9 bases. CDR3 length equals 11 residues. Germline-derived CDR1 and CDR2 are LNHDA and SQIVND (reference sequence). The CDR3 DNA follows: TGTGCCAGTAATAACCGGGATGGCTACACCTTC. Protein product: CASNNRDGYTF.

The genes are TRBV6-5 and TRBJ2-7; perhaps TRBD2 as D (6 bases). The V end was cut by 0 bases, the J end by 6 bases, with 6 bases between. Germline V gives CDR1 MNHEY, CDR2 SVGAGI. This CDR3 is 12 amino acids long. The CDR3 sequence: CASSYSGGEQYF. CDR3 DNA: TGTGCCAGCAGTTACTCGGGGGGCGAGCAGTACTTC.

V is TRBV7-2 and J is TRBJ1-3; D might be TRBD1 (5 bases). The germline gives CDR1 SGHTA, CDR2 FQGNSA. V was trimmed by 1 base and J by 8 bases, leaving 12 bases between them. The CDR3 spans 14 residues. In DNA, the CDR3 is TGTGCCAGCAGCTTAGAAGATCGCAGGGACACCATATATTTT. Amino acids: CASSLEDRRDTIYF.

The chain uses TRBV4-3 and TRBJ2-2; D assignment may be TRBD1 or TRBD2 (5 bases each). The CDR3 length is 15 residues. Trimming cost V 1 base and J 0 bases, with 6 bases left between them. Germline V gene lookup returns CDR1 LGHNA and CDR2 YSLEER. CDR3 DNA sequence: TGCGCCAGCAGCCAAGGAGGGGCGAACACCGGGGAGCTGTTTTTT. It specifies CASSQGGANTGELFF.

The chain carries TRBV2 and TRBJ2-2, with 10 nucleotides matching TRBD2. Per the germline V gene, CDR1 is SNHLY and CDR2 is FYNNEI. With V trimmed by 7 bases and J by 7 bases, 12 bases remained unmatched. CDR3 size: 16 residues. This chain's CDR3 is CASTPRASGSIGELFF. CDR3 DNA sequence: TGTGCCAGCACCCCTCGAGCTAGCGGGAGTATCGGGGAGCTGTTTTTT.

The rearrangement joins TRBV5-4 to TRBJ1-3; D unclear. There are 14 residues in the CDR3. Germline V gives CDR1 SGHNT, CDR2 YYREEE (reference sequence). V gave up 4 bases and J gave up 0 bases, with 8 bases separating them. For the CDR3, the DNA is TGTGCCAGCAGCATCCAGAGCTCTGGAAACACCATATATTTT. Translated, it gives CASSIQSSGNTIYF.

This sequence joins TRBV11-3 and TRBJ2-5, with D perhaps matching TRBD2 (6 bases). V lost 9 bases, J lost 4 bases, and 24 bases lay in between. This CDR3 is 16 amino acids long. Germline V gene data show CDR1 as SGHNT and CDR2 as YENEEA. The CDR3: CARVLIGRERRETQYF. The CDR3 DNA reads as TGTGCCAGGGTTCTTATTGGTCGGGAGAGGCGAGAGACCCAGTACTTC.

The genes are TRBV28 and TRBJ1-2; D may be TRBD1 (5 bases). Trimming removed 9 bases from V and 7 bases from J, with 18 bases in between. Per the germline V gene, CDR1 is MDHEN and CDR2 is SYDVKM. This CDR3 is built from 13 residues. The CDR3 sequence is CASNEEGRGGYTF. The CDR3 nucleotides read TGTGCCAGTAACGAAGAAGGGAGGGGTGGCTACACCTTC.

This chain uses TRBV6-5 with TRBJ1-3, with D unresolved. The CDR3 has 13 amino acids. V was cut by 7 bases and J by 0 bases, with 7 bases left in between. In germline, CDR1 is MNHEY, CDR2 SVGAGI. This chain's CDR3 is CASTRGSGNTIYF. The CDR3, as DNA: TGTGCCAGCACCCGGGGCTCTGGAAACACCATATATTTT.

This chain uses TRBV4-3 with TRBJ2-3, with 7 bases lining up with TRBD2. J was trimmed by 5 bases and V by 0 bases; bases with no gene match: 8. This CDR3 is built from 16 residues. Germline lookup yields CDR1 LGHNA and CDR2 YSLEER. Here the CDR3 reads CASSQDGGGEGDTQYF. The CDR3 bases are TGCGCCAGCAGCCAAGATGGTGGGGGGGAGGGAGATACGCAGTATTTT.